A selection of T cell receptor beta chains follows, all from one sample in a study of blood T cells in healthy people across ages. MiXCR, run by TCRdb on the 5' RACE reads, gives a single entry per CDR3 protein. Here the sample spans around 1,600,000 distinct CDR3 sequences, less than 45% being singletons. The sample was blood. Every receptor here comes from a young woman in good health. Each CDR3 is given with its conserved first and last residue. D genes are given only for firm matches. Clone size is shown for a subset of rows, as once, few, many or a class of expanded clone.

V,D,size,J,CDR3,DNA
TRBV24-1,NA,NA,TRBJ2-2,CATSEGPEHNTGELFF,TGTGCCACCAGTGAGGGCCCGGAACACAACACCGGGGAGCTGTTTTTT
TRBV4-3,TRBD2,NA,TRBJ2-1,CASSHKRVGVSGASGNEQFF,TGCGCCAGCAGCCATAAACGGGTAGGGGTCAGCGGGGCGTCTGGAAATGAGCAGTTCTTC
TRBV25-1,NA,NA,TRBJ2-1,CASSKTGFNEQFF,TGTGCCAGCAGTAAAACAGGGTTCAATGAGCAGTTCTTC
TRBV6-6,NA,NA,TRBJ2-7,CASSYYSSTSYEQYF,TGTGCCAGCAGTTACTACTCTAGCACCTCCTACGAGCAGTACTTC
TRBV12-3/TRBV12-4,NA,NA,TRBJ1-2,CASRSASNYGYTF,TGTGCCAGCAGGAGCGCGAGTAACTATGGCTACACCTTC
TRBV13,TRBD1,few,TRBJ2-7,CASGTAVSEQYF,TGTGCCAGCGGGACAGCTGTGAGCGAGCAGTACTTC
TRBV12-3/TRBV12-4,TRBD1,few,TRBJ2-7,CASRQTGGAYEQYF,TGTGCCAGCAGACAGACAGGGGGCGCGTACGAGCAGTACTTC
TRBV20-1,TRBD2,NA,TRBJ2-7,CSARSPGTSGLLKQYF,TGCAGTGCTAGATCGCCCGGGACTAGCGGACTTCTCAAGCAGTACTTC
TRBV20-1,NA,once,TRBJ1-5,CSGGHSSNQPQHF,TGCAGTGGGGGCCACTCGAGCAATCAGCCCCAGCATTTT
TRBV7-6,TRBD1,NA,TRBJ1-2,CASSPYGTGGGYTF,TGTGCCAGCAGCCCCTATGGAACAGGGGGTGGCTACACCTTC
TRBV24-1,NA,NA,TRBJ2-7,CATSDRTRQRATYEQYF,TGTGCCACCAGTGACCGAACCCGGCAGCGCGCAACCTACGAGCAGTACTTC
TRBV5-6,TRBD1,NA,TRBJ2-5,CASSLLRQGEETQYF,TGTGCCAGCAGCTTGCTTCGACAGGGGGAAGAGACCCAGTACTTC
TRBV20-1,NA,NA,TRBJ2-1,CSALQQGEQFF,TGCAGTGCGCTACAACAGGGAGAGCAGTTCTTC
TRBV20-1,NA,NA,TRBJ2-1,CSARPLEAHSNEQFF,TGCAGTGCTAGACCATTAGAAGCTCATTCCAATGAGCAGTTCTTC
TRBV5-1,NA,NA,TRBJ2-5,CASSLGQLRQETQYF,TGCGCCAGCAGCTTGGGACAGCTACGCCAAGAGACCCAGTACTTC
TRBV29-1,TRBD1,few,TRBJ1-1,CSVQTGLNTEAFF,TGCAGCGTCCAGACAGGGCTGAACACTGAAGCTTTCTTT
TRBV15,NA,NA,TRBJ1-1,CATSVVGTEAFF,TGTGCCACCAGCGTGGTGGGGACTGAAGCTTTCTTT
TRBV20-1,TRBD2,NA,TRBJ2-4,CSAPKGVAGGGIQYF,TGCAGTGCTCCAAAAGGGGTAGCGGGAGGGGGCATTCAGTACTTC
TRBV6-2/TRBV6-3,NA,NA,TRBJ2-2,CASSYGGQGYLDTGELFF,TGTGCCAGCAGTTATGGCGGGCAGGGGTACTTGGACACGGGGGAGCTGTTTTTT
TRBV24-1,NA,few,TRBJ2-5,CATSDLYQETQYF,TGTGCCACCAGTGATTTGTACCAAGAGACCCAGTACTTC
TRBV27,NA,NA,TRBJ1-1,CASSPFLGATNTEAFF,TGTGCCAGCAGTCCCTTTTTAGGGGCTACTAACACTGAAGCTTTCTTT
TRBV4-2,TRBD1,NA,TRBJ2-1,CASSPLTGQGLHEQFF,TGTGCCAGCAGCCCATTAACGGGACAGGGATTGCATGAGCAGTTCTTC
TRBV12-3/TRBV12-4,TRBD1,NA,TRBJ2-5,CASNDRGWETQYF,TGTGCCAGTAATGACAGGGGATGGGAGACCCAGTACTTC
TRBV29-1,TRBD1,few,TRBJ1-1,CSVGTGLGTEAFF,TGCAGCGTTGGGACAGGGTTGGGTACTGAAGCTTTCTTT
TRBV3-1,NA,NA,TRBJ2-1,CASSITGLAYNEQFF,TGTGCCAGCAGCATAACGGGACTGGCATACAATGAGCAGTTCTTC
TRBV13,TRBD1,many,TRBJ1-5,CASSIDRGRNQPQHF,TGTGCCAGCAGCATCGACAGGGGACGCAATCAGCCCCAGCATTTT
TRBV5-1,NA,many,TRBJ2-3,CASIRGGSTDTQYF,TGCGCCAGCATCCGCGGCGGAAGCACAGATACGCAGTATTTT
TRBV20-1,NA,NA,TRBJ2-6,CSARSGAGANVLTF,TGCAGTGCTAGGTCGGGGGCTGGGGCCAACGTCCTGACTTTC
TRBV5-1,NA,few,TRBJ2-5,CASTVLPGKETQYF,TGCGCCAGCACCGTACTGCCGGGGAAAGAGACCCAGTACTTC
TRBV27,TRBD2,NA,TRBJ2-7,CASSSPERTSGDLYNEQYF,TGTGCCAGCAGTTCGCCTGAAAGGACTAGCGGGGATCTATACAATGAGCAGTACTTC
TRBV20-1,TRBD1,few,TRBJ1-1,CSAGTGMNTEAFF,TGCAGTGCTGGGACAGGAATGAACACTGAAGCTTTCTTT
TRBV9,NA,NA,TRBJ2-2,CASSRPENTGGLFF,TGTGCCAGCAGCCGACCCGAGAACACCGGGGGGCTGTTTTTT
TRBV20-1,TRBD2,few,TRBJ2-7,CSARRREGFYEQYF,TGCAGTGCTAGACGCCGGGAGGGTTTCTACGAGCAGTACTTC